The sequence of this T cell receptor beta chain was determined in a study of human T cells and chemical hapten exposure. This clonotype turned up a few times. The library labeled individual cDNA molecules by adding unique molecular identifiers to them. A single record per CDR3 protein comes from TCRdb applying MiXCR to the RACE reads. The table lists some 70,000 distinct CDR3 sequences, about a tenth of them singletons, with over 4% in the top ten. V trimming: 6 bases; J trimming: 5 bases; junction bases outside the gene matches: 6. The length of the CDR3 is 14 residues. Germline CDR1 reads SNHLY; CDR2 reads FYNNEI. Described time point: pre-sensitization, week 0. Noted treatment: therapeutic diphenylcyclopropenone sensitization with weekly scalp DPC.

The chain carries TRBV2 and TRBJ2-1; 8 bases map to TRBD2. The clonotype was recovered from a woman between 50 and 59 years old with alopecia areata. Some clones in this sample may be carry-over from other donors' samples. The sequences come from whole blood, collected in connection with sensitization to the hapten diphenylcyclopropenone (DPC). CDR3 loop: CASRAGTSNNEQFF. Written as DNA, the CDR3 is TGTGCCAGCAGAGCGGGGACTAGTAACAATGAGCAGTTCTTC.